The sequence of this TCR beta chain was determined in a study of blood T cell repertoires in COVID-19. Sequencing used immunoSEQ multiplex PCR; TCRdb keeps in-frame clones, though not all of them. Of approximately 70,000 clones listed, roughly 92% are singletons. The specimen was peripheral blood. The clonotype originates from a man aged 50 or older with COVID-19, enrolled during active disease.

DNA of the CDR3: TGTGCCAGATCTTCGGGACAGGGTCTCACAGATACGCAGTATTTT. Protein sequence: CARSSGQGLTDTQYF. The rearrangement joins TRBV2 to TRBJ2-3; 9 bases align to TRBD1. The CDR3 consists of 15 residues. V trimming: 9 bases; J trimming: 2 bases; junction bases outside the gene matches: 9. Per the germline V gene, CDR1 is SNHLY and CDR2 is FYNNEI.